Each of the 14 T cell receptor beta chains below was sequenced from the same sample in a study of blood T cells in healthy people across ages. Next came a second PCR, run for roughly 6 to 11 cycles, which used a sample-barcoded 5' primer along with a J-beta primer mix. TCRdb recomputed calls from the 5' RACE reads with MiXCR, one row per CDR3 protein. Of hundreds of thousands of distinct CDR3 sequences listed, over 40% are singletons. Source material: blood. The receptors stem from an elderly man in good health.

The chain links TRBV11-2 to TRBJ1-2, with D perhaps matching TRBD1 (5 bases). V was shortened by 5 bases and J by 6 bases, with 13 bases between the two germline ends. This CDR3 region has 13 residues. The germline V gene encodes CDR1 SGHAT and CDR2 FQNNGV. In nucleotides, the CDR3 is TGTGCCAGCAGCCCGGGGACGAGCGATGGCTACACCTTC. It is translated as CASSPGTSDGYTF.

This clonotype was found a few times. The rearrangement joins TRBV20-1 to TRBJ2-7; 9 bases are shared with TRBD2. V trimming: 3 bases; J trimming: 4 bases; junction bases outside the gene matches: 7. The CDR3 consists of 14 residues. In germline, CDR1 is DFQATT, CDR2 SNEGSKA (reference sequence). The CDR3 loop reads CSARIAGGGYEQYF. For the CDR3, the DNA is TGCAGTGCTAGGATCGCGGGAGGGGGATACGAGCAGTACTTC.

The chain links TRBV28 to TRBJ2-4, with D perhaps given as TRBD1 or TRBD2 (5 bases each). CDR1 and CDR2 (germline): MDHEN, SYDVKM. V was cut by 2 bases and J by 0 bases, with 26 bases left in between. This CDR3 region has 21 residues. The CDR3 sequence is CASSLNTRGQAFGLAKNIQYF. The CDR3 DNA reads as TGTGCCAGCAGTTTAAATACTAGGGGCCAGGCCTTTGGTCTAGCCAAAAACATTCAGTACTTC.

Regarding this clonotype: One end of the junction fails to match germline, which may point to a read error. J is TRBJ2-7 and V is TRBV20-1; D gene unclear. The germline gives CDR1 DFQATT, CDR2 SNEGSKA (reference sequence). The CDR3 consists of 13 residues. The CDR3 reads CSASLVPSYERYF. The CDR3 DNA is TGCAGTGCTAGTCTGGTTCCCTCCTACGAGCGGTACTTC.

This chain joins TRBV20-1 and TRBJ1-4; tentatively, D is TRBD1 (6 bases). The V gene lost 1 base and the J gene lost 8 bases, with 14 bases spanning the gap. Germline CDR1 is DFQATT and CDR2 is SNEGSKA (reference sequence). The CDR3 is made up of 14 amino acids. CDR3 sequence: CSARGGRGREKLFF. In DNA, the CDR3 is TGCAGTGCTAGAGGGGGGAGGGGGAGGGAAAAACTGTTTTTT.

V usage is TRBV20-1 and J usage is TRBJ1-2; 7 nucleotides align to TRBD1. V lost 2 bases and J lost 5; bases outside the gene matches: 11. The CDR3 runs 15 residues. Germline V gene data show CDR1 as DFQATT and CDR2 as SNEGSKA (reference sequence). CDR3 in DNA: TGCAGTGCTAGACCTACAGGGGCAGGATTTTATGGCTACACCTTC. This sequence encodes CSARPTGAGFYGYTF.

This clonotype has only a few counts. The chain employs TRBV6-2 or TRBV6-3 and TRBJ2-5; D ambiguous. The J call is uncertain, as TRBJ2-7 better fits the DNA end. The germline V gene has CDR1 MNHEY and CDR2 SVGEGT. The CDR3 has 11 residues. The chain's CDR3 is CASRYQGEQYF. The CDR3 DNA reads TGTGCCAGCAGGTATCAAGGCGAGCAGTACTTC.

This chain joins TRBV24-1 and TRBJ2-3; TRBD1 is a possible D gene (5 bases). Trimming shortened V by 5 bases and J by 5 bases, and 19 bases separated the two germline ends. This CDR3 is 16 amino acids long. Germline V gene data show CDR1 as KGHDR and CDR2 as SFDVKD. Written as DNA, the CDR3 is TGTGCCACCAGTGGGGCTGTGACAGCTTTTAAAGATACGCAGTATTTT. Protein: CATSGAVTAFKDTQYF.

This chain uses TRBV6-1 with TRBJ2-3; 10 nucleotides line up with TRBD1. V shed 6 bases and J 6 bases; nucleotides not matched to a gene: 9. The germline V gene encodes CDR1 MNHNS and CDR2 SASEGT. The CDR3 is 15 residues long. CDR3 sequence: CASRREGTGVDTQYF. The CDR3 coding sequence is TGTGCCAGCAGACGTGAAGGGACAGGGGTTGATACGCAGTATTTT.

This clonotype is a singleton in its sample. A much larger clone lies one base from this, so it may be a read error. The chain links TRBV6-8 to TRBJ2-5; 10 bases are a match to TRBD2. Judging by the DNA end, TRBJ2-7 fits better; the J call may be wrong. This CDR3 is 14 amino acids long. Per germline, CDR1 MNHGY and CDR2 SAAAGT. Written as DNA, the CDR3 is TGTGCCAGCAGGCCTCTAGCGGGAGCCTACGAGCAGTACTTC. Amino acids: CASRPLAGAYEQYF.

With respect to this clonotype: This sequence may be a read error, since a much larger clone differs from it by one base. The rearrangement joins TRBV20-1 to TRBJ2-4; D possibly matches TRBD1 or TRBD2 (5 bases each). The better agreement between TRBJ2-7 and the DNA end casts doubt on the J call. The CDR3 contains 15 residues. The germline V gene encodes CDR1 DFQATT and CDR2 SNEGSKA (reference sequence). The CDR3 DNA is TGCAGTGCTAGGAGAGGGGCGATGAGTGCCTGCGAGCAGTACTTC. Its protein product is CSARRGAMSACEQYF.

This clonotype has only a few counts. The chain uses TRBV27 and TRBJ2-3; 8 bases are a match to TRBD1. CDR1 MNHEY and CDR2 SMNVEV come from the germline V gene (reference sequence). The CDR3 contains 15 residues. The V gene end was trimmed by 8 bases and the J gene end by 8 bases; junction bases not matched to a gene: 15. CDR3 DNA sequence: TGTGCCAGCCAGGCAAAGACAGGGGTATATGTTACGCAGTATTTT. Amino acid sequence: CASQAKTGVYVTQYF.

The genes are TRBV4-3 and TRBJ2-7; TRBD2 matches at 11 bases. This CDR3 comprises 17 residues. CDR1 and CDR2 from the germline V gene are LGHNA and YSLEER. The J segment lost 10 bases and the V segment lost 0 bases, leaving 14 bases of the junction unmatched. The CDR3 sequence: CASSQEGFGSGGAVQYF. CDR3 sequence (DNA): TGCGCCAGCAGCCAAGAAGGGTTCGGTAGCGGGGGGGCCGTACAGTACTTC.

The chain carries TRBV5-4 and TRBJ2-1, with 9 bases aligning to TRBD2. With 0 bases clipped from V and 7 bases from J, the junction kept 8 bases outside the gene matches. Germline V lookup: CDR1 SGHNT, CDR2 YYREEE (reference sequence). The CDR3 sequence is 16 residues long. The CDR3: CASSLGLAGNSNEQFF. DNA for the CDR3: TGTGCCAGCAGCTTGGGGCTAGCGGGAAATAGTAATGAGCAGTTCTTC. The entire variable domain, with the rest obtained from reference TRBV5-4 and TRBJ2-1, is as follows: ETGVTQSPTHLIKTRGQQVTLRCSSQSGHNTVSWYQQALGQGPQFIFQYYREEENGRGNFPPRFSGLQFPNYSSELNVNALELDDSALYLCASSLGLAGNSNEQFFGPGTRLTVL.